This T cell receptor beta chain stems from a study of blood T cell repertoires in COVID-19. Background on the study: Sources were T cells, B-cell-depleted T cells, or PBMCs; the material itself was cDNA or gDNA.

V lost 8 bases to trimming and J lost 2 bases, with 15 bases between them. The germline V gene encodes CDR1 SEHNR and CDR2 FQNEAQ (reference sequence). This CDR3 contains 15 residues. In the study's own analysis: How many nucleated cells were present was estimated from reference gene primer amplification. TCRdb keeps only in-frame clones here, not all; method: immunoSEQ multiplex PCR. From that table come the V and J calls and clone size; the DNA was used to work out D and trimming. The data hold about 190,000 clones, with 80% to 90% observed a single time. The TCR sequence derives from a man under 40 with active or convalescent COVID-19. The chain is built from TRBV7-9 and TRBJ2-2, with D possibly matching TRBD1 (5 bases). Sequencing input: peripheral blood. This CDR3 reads CASPLEQVNTGELFF. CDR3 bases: TGTGCCAGCCCCCTTGAACAGGTTAACACCGGGGAGCTGTTTTTT.